The 13 T cell receptor beta chains below were found in one sample sequenced in a study of T cells in Graves' hyperthyroidism and ophthalmopathy. Amplified regions were TCR beta CDR3 sequences from RNA transcripts. During a first-round RT-PCR of the TCR CDR3, the HTBI primer set was used. Each CDR3 protein is one row after TCRdb ran MiXCR on the multiplex PCR reads. The data contain about 520,000 distinct CDR3 sequences, around a quarter of them singletons. The specimen sequenced was blood. Receptors were obtained from a woman in her twenties or thirties with Graves' ophthalmopathy.

This clonotype was observed many times. The chain joins TRBV20-1 to TRBJ2-5; D remains unclear. This CDR3 has 12 residues. Trimming stripped 6 bases from V and 1 base from J, with 9 bases between. Germline V gives CDR1 DFQATT, CDR2 SNEGSKA (reference sequence). CDR3 in DNA: TGCAGTGCCCTTCCCCCCCAAGAGACCCAGTACTTC. This translates into CSALPPQETQYF.

V is TRBV5-6 and J is TRBJ2-2; the D is unclear. Looked up from germline, CDR1 is SGHDT and CDR2 is YYEEEE. V was pared by 2 bases and J by 0 bases, with 14 bases between. The CDR3 is made up of 17 amino acids. Here the CDR3 reads CASSFTPMAPNTGELFF. In DNA form, the CDR3 reads TGTGCCAGCAGCTTCACTCCGATGGCGCCGAACACCGGGGAGCTGTTTTTT.

The rearrangement uses TRBV12-5 and TRBJ2-1; 7 bases are a match to TRBD1. The CDR3 sequence is 13 residues long. Trimming took 9 bases from V and 3 from J; bases not matched to a gene: 5. Germline V gene lookup returns CDR1 LGHNT and CDR2 FRNRAP. The CDR3 loop is CASLGQNYNEQFF. CDR3 bases: TGTGCTAGCCTGGGACAGAACTACAATGAGCAGTTCTTC.

V gene TRBV4-1 combines with J gene TRBJ1-2, with D hard to call. Germline V gives CDR1 MGHRA, CDR2 YSYEKL. This CDR3 has 15 amino acids. The V and J ends lost 3 bases and 4 bases respectively, with 15 bases between them. As DNA, the CDR3 is TGCGCCAGCAGCCACGGACCGACGGAAACCTATGGCTACACCTTC. Residues: CASSHGPTETYGYTF.

This clonotype was seen repeatedly, ten times or more. The chain has TRBV19 and TRBJ2-7; D is unresolved. This CDR3 contains 14 residues. Germline V gene data show CDR1 as LNHDA and CDR2 as SQIVND (reference sequence). V lost 6 bases to trimming and J lost 6 bases, with 18 bases between them. The CDR3 region has the DNA TGTGCCAGTAGCCCTGGGGTTGATTCCCGCGAGCAGTACTTC. This encodes CASSPGVDSREQYF.

This clonotype was recorded once. V is TRBV2 and J is TRBJ2-7, with TRBD1 matching over 7 bases. V lost 7 bases and J lost 2; bases outside the gene matches: 8. CDR1 and CDR2 (germline): SNHLY, FYNNEI. The CDR3 length is 14 residues. CDR3 bases: TGTGCCAGCACCCCGGGACAGTTTACCTACGAGCAGTACTTC. This encodes CASTPGQFTYEQYF.

A word on this clonotype: A read error may account for a junction end that differs from germline. The V gene is TRBV6-5, the J gene TRBJ1-1; no reliable D call. Germline CDR1 and CDR2: MNHEY and SVGAGI. The CDR3 extends over 15 amino acids. The CDR3 here is CASKLTNGGRTEALF. The CDR3 DNA follows: TGTGCCAGCAAGTTAACCAACGGAGGTAGGACTGAAGCTCTCTTT.

This rearrangement joins TRBV4-1 to TRBJ2-7, with D possibly being TRBD1 (6 bases). This CDR3 contains 15 residues. CDR1 and CDR2 (germline): MGHRA, YSYEKL. The V end was cut by 4 bases, the J end by 5 bases, with 18 bases between. The CDR3 DNA is TGCGCCAGCAGCCTAGGGCAGGGGCGATTCGACGAGCAGTACTTC. Translating gives CASSLGQGRFDEQYF.

This chain joins TRBV6-5 and TRBJ2-5; 7 bases fit TRBD1. This CDR3 comprises 15 residues. Germline values: CDR1 MNHEY, CDR2 SVGAGI. V dropped 0 bases and J dropped 5; count of bases not matched to a gene: 6. The CDR3: CASSYSKGALETQYF. The CDR3 DNA reads as TGTGCCAGCAGTTACTCCAAGGGGGCGTTGGAGACCCAGTACTTC.

This clonotype was counted between two and nine times. The chain combines TRBV15 with TRBJ1-2; the match to TRBD1 covers 7 bases. The CDR3 is 18 residues long. Germline trimming cut 4 bases from V and 4 bases from J; bases unmatched to any gene: 18. Germline V gene sequence: CDR1 LNHNV, CDR2 YYDKDF (reference sequence). The CDR3 spells CATSKTGSLARAIYGYTF. The CDR3 DNA reads as TGTGCCACCAGCAAGACAGGGTCTTTGGCACGAGCTATCTATGGCTACACCTTC.

The table lists this clonotype with many counts. V gene TRBV28 combines with J gene TRBJ1-2; D unresolved. V gave up 6 bases and J gave up 5 bases, with 10 bases separating them. Germline-derived CDR1 and CDR2 are MDHEN and SYDVKM. The CDR3 contains 12 residues. CDR3 residues: CASRDRSYGYTF. In DNA form, the CDR3 reads TGTGCCAGCAGGGACCGCTCATATGGCTACACCTTC.

A few counts support this clonotype. The chain employs TRBV9 and TRBJ1-1, with D tentatively TRBD1 (5 bases). There are 14 residues in the CDR3. CDR1 and CDR2 from the germline V gene are SGDLS and YYNGEE. Trimming removed 5 bases from V and 2 bases from J, with 13 bases in between. In DNA, the CDR3 is TGTGCCAGCAGTCTCGGGGGGATTAACACTGAAGCTTTCTTT. Its protein product is CASSLGGINTEAFF. The variable domain in full, with the rest retrieved from reference TRBV9 and TRBJ1-1, is DSGVTQTPKHLITATGQRVTLRCSPRSGDLSVYWYQQSLDQGLQFLIQYYNGEERAKGNILERFSAQQFPDLHSELNLSSLELGDSALYFCASSLGGINTEAFFGQGTRLTVV.

This clonotype was observed a single time. One end of the junction does not line up with germline, which may come from a read error. The V call is TRBV12-3 or TRBV12-4, the J call TRBJ1-2; D perhaps matches TRBD1 (5 bases). This CDR3 has 16 amino acids. This CDR3 is CASSPRDGISNYGYTF. The CDR3, as DNA: TGTGCCAGCAGTCCCCGGGACGGCATTTCCAACTATGGTTACACCTTC.